These 12 T cell receptor beta chains came from one sample sequenced in a study of T cell responses to AZD1222 COVID-19 vaccine. Clones were read by immunoSEQ multiplex PCR, and TCRdb kept only the in-frame ones, dropping some. The sample carries fewer than 150,000 clones, around 90% recorded once. This sample comprised peripheral blood, obtained 28 days after the second AZD1222 dose. These receptors came from an adult who received the AZD1222 COVID-19 vaccine.

This chain uses TRBV29-1 with TRBJ1-2; D remains ambiguous. This CDR3 region has 13 residues. The V end was cut by 1 base, the J end by 4 bases, with 10 bases between. Germline V gene data show CDR1 as SQVTM and CDR2 as ANQGSEA. The chain's CDR3 is CSVEVSWAYGYTF. For the CDR3, the DNA is TGCAGCGTTGAAGTATCCTGGGCCTATGGCTACACCTTC.

This sequence joins TRBV19 and TRBJ1-1; 7 nucleotides align to TRBD1. V dropped 5 bases and J dropped 5; count of bases not matched to a gene: 11. The CDR3 runs 15 residues. From germline, CDR1 is LNHDA and CDR2 SQIVND (reference sequence). CDR3 sequence: CASSSPNRGRTEAFF. CDR3 nucleotide sequence: TGTGCCAGTAGTTCACCGAACAGGGGTCGTACTGAAGCTTTCTTT.

This chain links TRBV7-8 with TRBJ2-1, with unresolved D. Trimming removed 5 bases from V and 4 bases from J, with 12 bases in between. There are 14 residues in the CDR3. The germline gives CDR1 SGHVS, CDR2 FQNEAQ. The CDR3 coding sequence is TGTGCCAGCAGCCCGAGGTCCACTTACAATGAGCAGTTCTTC. It yields the protein CASSPRSTYNEQFF.

The chain joins TRBV29-1 to TRBJ1-2; D remains ambiguous. The CDR3 totals 15 residues. The V end lost 2 bases, the J end lost 3 bases, and 16 bases lay between the germline ends. CDR1 SQVTM and CDR2 ANQGSEA come from the germline V gene. CDR3 in amino acids: CSVESAGLGDYGYTF. CDR3 nucleotide sequence: TGCAGCGTTGAATCGGCGGGCCTCGGGGACTATGGCTACACCTTC.

The gene calls are TRBV9 and TRBJ1-4, with 7 bases matching TRBD1. Trimming cost V 3 bases and J 7 bases; bases outside gene matches: 9. Germline CDR1 and CDR2: SGDLS and YYNGEE. This CDR3 comprises 15 residues. For the CDR3, the DNA is TGTGCCAGCAGCGCCCCTTCCAGGGGGGTTGAAAAACTGTTTTTT. Protein product: CASSAPSRGVEKLFF.

The chain links TRBV4-1 to TRBJ1-5; D is ambiguous. V lost 1 base, J lost 1 base, and 17 bases lay in between. CDR3 size: 18 residues. Germline V lookup: CDR1 MGHRA, CDR2 YSYEKL. The CDR3 sequence is CASSQVSTALRSNQPQHF. CDR3 DNA sequence: TGCGCCAGCAGCCAAGTGTCTACGGCGCTGCGGAGCAATCAGCCCCAGCATTTT.

This clone was found a few times. In nucleotides, the CDR3 is TGTGCCAGCACCCAGTCAGATACGCAGTATTTT. Translating gives CASTQSDTQYF. The rearrangement joins TRBV7-2 to TRBJ2-3, with D unresolved. Trimming took 7 bases from V and 4 from J, leaving 6 bases between them. Germline V gene sequence: CDR1 SGHTA, CDR2 FQGNSA. This CDR3 contains 11 residues.

The genes are TRBV27 and TRBJ2-2; perhaps D is TRBD1 or TRBD2 (6 bases each). Trimming cost V 10 bases and J 6 bases, with 21 bases left between them. CDR3 length equals 15 residues. Looked up from germline, CDR1 is MNHEY and CDR2 is SMNVEV (reference sequence). The CDR3 coding sequence is TGTGCCACCCGGAGGGGGAGCGCCGACGCCGGGGAGCTGTTTTTT. Translation gives CATRRGSADAGELFF.

V usage is TRBV3-1 (or the pseudogene TRBV3-2) and J usage is TRBJ2-5, with a possible D match to TRBD2 (5 bases). This CDR3 comprises 15 residues. Per germline, CDR1 LGHDT and CDR2 YNNKEL (reference sequence). The V end lost 0 bases, the J end lost 7 bases, and 15 bases lay between the germline ends. CDR3 coding DNA: TGTGCCAGCAGCCAAGAGGCGACGCCAAGCGGGACCCAGTACTTC. As protein: CASSQEATPSGTQYF.

This chain connects TRBV19 to TRBJ2-3, with D uncertain. Germline CDR1 reads LNHDA; CDR2 reads SQIVND (reference sequence). V shed 2 bases and J shed 2 bases, with 8 bases lying between them. The CDR3 is 14 residues long. CDR3 in DNA: TGTGCCAGTAGTATAACGACGGTCACAGATACGCAGTATTTT. Encoded protein: CASSITTVTDTQYF.

This clone appeared once. V is TRBV18 and J is TRBJ1-3; D may be TRBD1 (5 bases). CDR1 is KGHSH, CDR2 LQKENI, per germline. The V gene lost 5 bases and the J gene lost 9 bases, with 17 bases spanning the gap. The CDR3 sequence is 14 residues long. CDR3 in amino acids: CASSVDSPGGTIYF. The CDR3 bases are TGTGCCAGCTCAGTCGACAGCCCGGGGGGCACCATATATTTT.

This clone was seen a single time. The rearrangement uses TRBV3-1 (or the pseudogene TRBV3-2) and TRBJ1-2; 9 bases fit TRBD1. Germline CDR1 reads LGHDT; CDR2 reads YNNKEL (reference sequence). This CDR3 region has 16 residues. V lost 4 bases to trimming and J lost 1 base; unmatched junction nucleotides: 7. CDR3 amino acids: CASSRGTGRHNYGYTF. DNA for the CDR3: TGTGCCAGCAGCCGCGGGACAGGGCGACATAACTATGGCTACACCTTC.